The 12 T cell receptor beta chains listed next were all sequenced from one sample in a study of blood T cell repertoires in COVID-19. Some clones are missing from TCRdb's copy, which holds only in-frame ones; the method was immunoSEQ multiplex PCR. The profile covers about 60,000 clones, with around 88% appearing a single time and approximately 6% taken by the ten largest. Sequenced: peripheral blood. These receptors all come from a human donor in a cohort sampled during active COVID-19.

The rearrangement links TRBV5-1 to TRBJ2-7; D gene unclear. Germline V gives CDR1 SGHRS, CDR2 YFSETQ. This CDR3 comprises 13 residues. V shed 1 base and J shed 2 bases, with 7 bases lying between them. The DNA of the CDR3 is TGCGCCAGCAGCTTGTCTTCTCCCTACGAGCAGTACTTC. This gives the protein CASSLSSPYEQYF.

V usage is TRBV4-2 and J usage is TRBJ2-5; 7 nucleotides match TRBD2. The CDR3 has 14 residues. Germline V gene lookup returns CDR1 LGHNA and CDR2 YNFKEQ. With 1 base clipped from V and 2 bases from J, the junction kept 1 base outside the gene matches. DNA of the CDR3: TGTGCCAGCAGCCAAGGGGACTATCAAGAGACCCAGTACTTC. It specifies CASSQGDYQETQYF.

The chain is built from TRBV7-8 and TRBJ2-1, with 12 nucleotides matching TRBD2. CDR1 is SGHVS, CDR2 FQNEAQ, per germline. The CDR3 sequence is 21 residues long. The V and J ends lost 4 bases and 0 bases, in that order; junction bases with no gene match: 16. The CDR3 nucleotides read TGTGCCAGCAGCTACCGGCGGACCCTAGCGGGAGGGCCCGGCTCCTACAATGAGCAGTTCTTC. Translated: CASSYRRTLAGGPGSYNEQFF.

The rearrangement uses TRBV6-1 and TRBJ1-1; D is unclear. V shed 0 bases and J shed 5 bases, with 10 bases lying between them. The CDR3 length is 14 residues. The germline V gene encodes CDR1 MNHNS and CDR2 SASEGT. The chain's CDR3 is CASSEALGRTEAFF. In nucleotides, the CDR3 is TGTGCCAGCAGTGAAGCGCTCGGGAGGACTGAAGCTTTCTTT.

The V and J genes are TRBV7-9 and TRBJ1-1; D is unclear. The CDR3 loop spans 12 amino acids. Germline assignment: CDR1 SEHNR and CDR2 FQNEAQ (reference sequence). The V and J ends lost 5 bases and 5 bases respectively, with 9 bases between them. The CDR3 sequence: CASSPGRTEAFF. The CDR3 nucleotides read TGTGCCAGCAGCCCTGGTCGGACTGAAGCTTTCTTT.

V is TRBV2 and J is TRBJ2-1, with 7 nucleotides matching TRBD1. The CDR3 contains 12 residues. The ends lost 8 bases at V and 4 bases at J; junction bases unmatched: 2. Germline V gene data show CDR1 as SNHLY and CDR2 as FYNNEI. The CDR3 region is CASGTEYNEQFF. CDR3 DNA: TGTGCCAGCGGGACAGAATACAATGAGCAGTTCTTC.

V and J are TRBV3-1 (or the pseudogene TRBV3-2) and TRBJ2-4; TRBD1 matches at 8 bases. The germline V gene has CDR1 LGHDT and CDR2 YNNKEL (reference sequence). V dropped 4 bases and J dropped 0; count of bases not matched to a gene: 5. The CDR3 contains 16 residues. CDR3 in DNA: TGTGCCAGCAGCCTAAGGACAGGGCCAGCCAAAAACATTCAGTACTTC. This translates into CASSLRTGPAKNIQYF.

V usage is TRBV11-3 and J usage is TRBJ1-1; D remains unclear. Deletions cut 0 bases from V and 0 bases from J, with 5 bases between. Germline assignment: CDR1 SGHNT and CDR2 YENEEA. The CDR3 is made up of 14 amino acids. The CDR3 here is CASSLESVNTEAFF. The CDR3 nucleotides read TGTGCCAGCAGCTTAGAATCGGTGAACACTGAAGCTTTCTTT.

This clone was counted many times. The genes are TRBV7-3 and TRBJ1-1; 7 bases line up with TRBD1. The CDR3 is 13 residues long. The J segment lost 2 bases and the V segment lost 4 bases, leaving 1 base of the junction unmatched. Germline V gene sequence: CDR1 SGHTA, CDR2 FQGTGA. The CDR3 protein is CASSWDRNTEAFF. In DNA form, the CDR3 reads TGTGCCAGCAGCTGGGACAGAAACACTGAAGCTTTCTTT.

In DNA, the CDR3 is TGCGCCAGCAGTGATTCCCGGTGGGAGTCCACCGGGGAGCTGTTTTTT. Its translation is CASSDSRWESTGELFF. This chain links TRBV10-2 with TRBJ2-2, with D maybe TRBD2 (5 bases). CDR1 is WSHSY and CDR2 is SAAADI in the germline V gene. With 3 bases removed from V and 4 bases from J, the gap between germline ends came to 15 bases. The CDR3 consists of 16 residues.

This clone was counted a single time. CDR3 loop: CASSQDRRVAFF. The CDR3 nucleotides read TGCGCCAGCAGCCAAGATCGCAGGGTAGCTTTCTTT. The chain combines TRBV4-1 with TRBJ1-1; tentatively, D is TRBD1 (5 bases). Germline V gene lookup returns CDR1 MGHRA and CDR2 YSYEKL. The CDR3 contains 12 residues. V was trimmed by 0 bases and J by 10 bases, leaving 9 bases between them.

The V call is TRBV5-6, the J call TRBJ2-5, with D uncertain. The CDR3 contains 13 residues. Per germline, CDR1 SGHDT and CDR2 YYEEEE. The V end lost 0 bases, the J end lost 6 bases, and 9 bases lay between the germline ends. The CDR3 loop is CASSLAIQKTQYF. The CDR3 DNA is TGTGCCAGCAGCTTGGCTATTCAAAAGACCCAGTACTTC. Using reference TRBV5-6 and TRBJ2-5 for the parts outside the CDR3, the full variable domain is DAGVTQSPTHLIKTRGQQVTLRCSPKSGHDTVSWYQQALGQGPQFIFQYYEEEERQRGNFPDRFSGHQFPNYSSELNVNALLLGDSALYLCASSLAIQKTQYFGPGTRLLVL.